The rows below give T cell receptor beta chains drawn from one sample of a study of a mutant IDH1 vaccine in newly diagnosed glioma. What these receptors recognize is not known. The table came from immunoSEQ multiplex PCR; TCRdb's copy has only in-frame clones and leaves some out. The sample contains around 50,000 clones, less than 85% of which appear only once. The sample in question was PBMCs, obtained from a glioma patient whose treatment included an IDH1 peptide vaccine. These receptors were collected from a woman in her twenties or thirties with glioma. Some clones in this sample may be carry-over from other donors' samples. Each CDR3 is given with its conserved first and last residue. Each record gives: V gene, clone size, D gene, J gene, CDR3 protein, CDR3 DNA. D genes are given only for firm matches. Clone sizes are given selectively: once, few, many, or a class where the clone is expanded.

V gene: TRBV7-3
clone size: .
D gene: TRBD2
J gene: TRBJ2-3
CDR3 protein: CASAQAGGPIDTQYF
CDR3 DNA: TGTGCCAGCGCTCAAGCGGGGGGGCCTATAGATACGCAGTATTTT

V gene: TRBV5-6
clone size: few
D gene: .
J gene: TRBJ2-1
CDR3 protein: CASSFDSHSYNEQFF
CDR3 DNA: TGTGCCAGCAGCTTCGACAGCCACTCCTACAATGAGCAGTTCTTC

V gene: TRBV6-1
clone size: .
D gene: .
J gene: TRBJ1-5
CDR3 protein: CASSEEFRGNQPQHF
CDR3 DNA: TGTGCCAGCAGTGAAGAGTTCAGGGGAAATCAGCCCCAGCATTTT

V gene: TRBV30
clone size: .
D gene: .
J gene: TRBJ2-5
CDR3 protein: CAWSVQVGLMGTQYF
CDR3 DNA: TGTGCCTGGAGTGTACAAGTCGGACTAATGGGGACCCAGTACTTC

V gene: TRBV30
clone size: .
D gene: TRBD1
J gene: TRBJ2-5
CDR3 protein: CAWSVAQGARSQYF
CDR3 DNA: TGTGCCTGGAGTGTGGCACAGGGGGCGCGGTCCCAGTACTTC

V gene: TRBV27
clone size: .
D gene: .
J gene: TRBJ2-7
CDR3 protein: CASAPTGFAEQYF
CDR3 DNA: TGTGCCAGCGCTCCGACGGGTTTCGCCGAGCAGTACTTC

V gene: TRBV13
clone size: .
D gene: .
J gene: TRBJ2-7
CDR3 protein: CASSPRGASYEQYF
CDR3 DNA: TGTGCCAGCAGCCCTCGGGGGGCCTCCTACGAGCAGTACTTC

V gene: TRBV29-1
clone size: once
D gene: TRBD1
J gene: TRBJ2-5
CDR3 protein: CSVVGQGAEETQYF
CDR3 DNA: TGCAGCGTTGTTGGACAGGGCGCTGAAGAGACCCAGTACTTC

V gene: TRBV27
clone size: .
D gene: .
J gene: TRBJ2-1
CDR3 protein: CASSMQGAGGENEQFF
CDR3 DNA: TGTGCCAGCAGTATGCAGGGGGCGGGAGGAGAGAATGAGCAGTTCTTC

V gene: TRBV30
clone size: few
D gene: .
J gene: TRBJ1-5
CDR3 protein: CAWSVDGFNQPQHF
CDR3 DNA: TGTGCCTGGAGTGTTGATGGATTTAATCAGCCCCAGCATTTT

V gene: TRBV10-3
clone size: few
D gene: .
J gene: TRBJ1-2
CDR3 protein: CAISETTARGGYTF
CDR3 DNA: TGTGCCATCAGTGAGACAACGGCCCGAGGAGGCTACACCTTC

V gene: TRBV18
clone size: .
D gene: .
J gene: TRBJ2-3
CDR3 protein: CASSPPDRRGLTDTQYF
CDR3 DNA: TGTGCCAGCTCACCACCGGACCGACGGGGCTTGACAGATACGCAGTATTTT

V gene: TRBV2
clone size: .
D gene: TRBD1
J gene: TRBJ2-1
CDR3 protein: CASSVGQGAGEQFF
CDR3 DNA: TGTGCCAGCAGTGTGGGACAGGGGGCAGGTGAGCAGTTCTTC

V gene: TRBV7-9
clone size: .
D gene: TRBD1
J gene: TRBJ1-1
CDR3 protein: CASSLEGGGTEAFF
CDR3 DNA: TGTGCCAGCAGCTTAGAAGGGGGCGGCACTGAAGCTTTCTTT

V gene: TRBV7-9
clone size: .
D gene: TRBD1
J gene: TRBJ1-3
CDR3 protein: CASSLFPGQGRNTIYF
CDR3 DNA: TGTGCCAGCAGCTTATTTCCGGGACAGGGGAGAAACACCATATATTTT

V gene: TRBV29-1
clone size: .
D gene: .
J gene: TRBJ1-1
CDR3 protein: CSVEKQDINTEAFF
CDR3 DNA: TGCAGCGTTGAGAAACAGGATATTAACACTGAAGCTTTCTTT

V gene: TRBV19
clone size: .
D gene: .
J gene: TRBJ2-7
CDR3 protein: CASSIQGRTHNVYEQYF
CDR3 DNA: TGTGCCAGTAGTATTCAGGGCAGGACTCACAATGTCTACGAGCAGTACTTC

V gene: TRBV29-1
clone size: few
D gene: .
J gene: TRBJ1-1
CDR3 protein: CSTKRGAGEAFF
CDR3 DNA: TGCAGTACGAAAAGAGGGGCTGGTGAAGCTTTCTTT

V gene: TRBV20-1
clone size: .
D gene: .
J gene: TRBJ2-3
CDR3 protein: CSARDLDTQYF
CDR3 DNA: TGCAGTGCTAGAGATTTAGATACGCAGTATTTT

V gene: TRBV4-2
clone size: few
D gene: .
J gene: TRBJ1-5
CDR3 protein: CASSQEVLSNQPQHF
CDR3 DNA: TGTGCCAGCAGCCAAGAGGTTTTGAGCAATCAGCCCCAGCATTTT

V gene: TRBV28
clone size: few
D gene: .
J gene: TRBJ2-7
CDR3 protein: CASSFGGATRAEQYF
CDR3 DNA: TGTGCCAGCAGTTTCGGTGGCGCTACCAGGGCCGAGCAGTACTTC

V gene: TRBV6-5
clone size: .
D gene: .
J gene: TRBJ1-1
CDR3 protein: CASSYLPNTEAFF
CDR3 DNA: TGTGCCAGCAGTTACTTACCGAACACTGAAGCTTTCTTT

V gene: TRBV13
clone size: .
D gene: TRBD2
J gene: TRBJ2-7
CDR3 protein: CASSLGLAGSYEQYF
CDR3 DNA: TGTGCCAGCAGCTTAGGACTAGCGGGCTCCTACGAGCAGTACTTC

V gene: TRBV27
clone size: .
D gene: .
J gene: TRBJ1-1
CDR3 protein: CASSLKTPSWRTEAFF
CDR3 DNA: TGTGCCAGCAGTTTAAAAACCCCATCTTGGAGGACTGAAGCTTTCTTT

V gene: TRBV7-6
clone size: .
D gene: TRBD1
J gene: TRBJ1-4
CDR3 protein: CASSLGGRGELFF
CDR3 DNA: TGTGCCAGCAGCTTAGGGGGCAGGGGGGAACTGTTTTTT

V gene: TRBV18
clone size: few
D gene: .
J gene: TRBJ2-7
CDR3 protein: CASSGGTGSYEQYF
CDR3 DNA: TGTGCCAGCTCCGGAGGGACTGGCTCCTACGAGCAGTACTTC

V gene: TRBV5-6
clone size: .
D gene: TRBD2
J gene: TRBJ2-1
CDR3 protein: CASSWTSGSSYNEQFF
CDR3 DNA: TGTGCCAGCAGCTGGACTAGCGGGAGCTCCTACAATGAGCAGTTCTTC

V gene: TRBV6-5
clone size: .
D gene: TRBD2
J gene: TRBJ2-7
CDR3 protein: CASSPSGGPYEQYF
CDR3 DNA: TGTGCCAGCAGTCCATCGGGAGGCCCCTACGAGCAGTACTTC

V gene: TRBV9
clone size: .
D gene: .
J gene: TRBJ2-5
CDR3 protein: CASSVGNRAETQYF
CDR3 DNA: TGTGCCAGCAGCGTAGGGAACAGGGCAGAGACCCAGTACTTC

V gene: TRBV5-1
clone size: .
D gene: TRBD1
J gene: TRBJ2-5
CDR3 protein: CASSSQTGGETQYF
CDR3 DNA: TGCGCCAGCAGCTCTCAGACAGGGGGGGAGACCCAGTACTTC

V gene: TRBV14
clone size: .
D gene: .
J gene: TRBJ1-3
CDR3 protein: CASSQDARREAYF
CDR3 DNA: TGTGCCAGCAGCCAAGATGCTCGCAGGGAGGCCTATTTT

V gene: TRBV4-1
clone size: .
D gene: .
J gene: TRBJ1-4
CDR3 protein: CASSQAGSGGELFF
CDR3 DNA: TGCGCCAGCAGCCAAGCGGGGAGTGGGGGGGAACTGTTTTTT

V gene: TRBV30
clone size: .
D gene: .
J gene: TRBJ2-1
CDR3 protein: CAWSFLGGSYNEQFF
CDR3 DNA: TGTGCCTGGAGTTTCTTGGGCGGCTCCTACAATGAGCAGTTCTTC

V gene: TRBV27
clone size: .
D gene: .
J gene: TRBJ1-1
CDR3 protein: CASGLSGTAEAFF
CDR3 DNA: TGTGCCAGCGGACTCAGCGGGACTGCCGAAGCTTTCTTT

V gene: TRBV19
clone size: few
D gene: .
J gene: TRBJ1-1
CDR3 protein: CASSTGNMNTEAFF
CDR3 DNA: TGTGCCAGTAGTACAGGGAATATGAACACTGAAGCTTTCTTT

V gene: TRBV10-3
clone size: .
D gene: .
J gene: TRBJ1-1
CDR3 protein: CAISDRNTEAFF
CDR3 DNA: TGTGCCATCAGTGATAGGAACACTGAAGCTTTCTTT

V gene: TRBV2
clone size: .
D gene: .
J gene: TRBJ2-7
CDR3 protein: CASKYVSYEQYF
CDR3 DNA: TGTGCCAGCAAGTATGTCTCCTACGAGCAGTACTTC